This T cell receptor beta chain is drawn from a study of shared clonotypes between healthy human individuals. Every unsorted PBMC PCR replicate was loaded with 300 ng DNA, roughly 32,000 T cell genomes. This table comes from immunoSEQ multiplex PCR, and its TCRdb copy is limited to in-frame clones, with some not included. The table includes roughly 500,000 clones, 60% to 85% detected once. The receptor's source is a woman aged 40 to 50 in good health. Some clones in this sample may be carry-over from other donors' samples. Input material: PBMCs.

CDR3 DNA sequence: TGTGCTAGTGGTTTGATACCTAACACCGAATTGGGAGGGGCCCCCTATGGCTACACCTTC. It yields the protein CASGLIPNTELGGAPYGYTF. J is TRBJ1-2 and V is TRBV12-5; D is possibly TRBD1 (5 bases). CDR3 length: 20 amino acids. The V gene lost 2 bases and the J gene lost 4 bases, with 29 bases spanning the gap. CDR1 and CDR2 from the germline V gene are LGHNT and FRNRAP.